This entry lists 14 T cell receptor beta chains sequenced from one sample in a study of blood T cell repertoires in COVID-19. Libraries were prepared by immunoSEQ multiplex PCR; TCRdb keeps only in-frame clonotypes and omits some of them. The data show 65,000 to 95,000 clones, with 80% to 90% seen just once and about 4.5% held by the top ten. The sequencing sample was made of peripheral blood. Every receptor here comes from a man in his fifties or sixties with active COVID-19.

The genes are TRBV7-2 and TRBJ1-6, with 7 bases that match TRBD1. The CDR3 spans 15 residues. V was clipped by 5 bases and J by 7 bases; unmatched bases: 8. The germline V gene encodes CDR1 SGHTA and CDR2 FQGNSA. In DNA, the CDR3 is TGTGCCAGCAGCAAAGCTCAGGGGGAAAATTCACCCCTCCACTTT. As protein: CASSKAQGENSPLHF.

The gene calls are TRBV27 and TRBJ2-7; TRBD1 might be the D (5 bases). CDR1 and CDR2 from the germline V gene are MNHEY and SMNVEV (reference sequence). The CDR3 is 11 amino acids. The germline V and J ends were trimmed by 3 bases and 9 bases, with 9 bases remaining between them. DNA for the CDR3: TGTGCCAGCAGTTTCGCAGGGTTGCAGTACTTC. Encoded protein: CASSFAGLQYF.

This sequence joins TRBV19 and TRBJ2-5; D remains unclear. V lost 5 bases and J lost 5, with 12 bases in between. Germline V gives CDR1 LNHDA, CDR2 SQIVND (reference sequence). The CDR3 spans 13 residues. The CDR3 reads CASSFGFRETQYF. The CDR3 DNA follows: TGTGCCAGTAGTTTCGGGTTCCGGGAGACCCAGTACTTC. Full variable domain (rest looked up from reference TRBV19 and TRBJ2-5): DGGITQSPKYLFRKEGQNVTLSCEQNLNHDAMYWYRQDPGQGLRLIYYSQIVNDFQKGDIAEGYSVSREKKESFPLTVTSAQKNPTAFYLCASSFGFRETQYFGPGTRLLVL.

The rearrangement joins TRBV3-1 (or the pseudogene TRBV3-2) to TRBJ2-3; D remains ambiguous. This CDR3 is 14 amino acids long. V was shortened by 6 bases and J by 4 bases, with 14 bases between the two germline ends. CDR1 is LGHDT and CDR2 is YNNKEL in the germline V gene (reference sequence). CDR3 DNA: TGTGCCAGCAGTCCGGCAGGTGAGTCAGATACGCAGTATTTT. Translated: CASSPAGESDTQYF.

The rearrangement uses TRBV7-9 and TRBJ2-1, with TRBD1 as a possible D gene (5 bases). The germline CDR1 and CDR2 sequences are SEHNR and FQNEAQ (reference sequence). The CDR3 is 14 amino acids. With 3 bases removed from V and 1 base from J, the gap between germline ends came to 7 bases. CDR3 sequence: CASSLGLSYNEQFF. The DNA for the CDR3 is TGTGCCAGCAGCTTGGGGCTTTCCTACAATGAGCAGTTCTTC.

J is TRBJ2-1 and V is TRBV7-2; 7 positions agree with TRBD2. Germline CDR1 and CDR2: SGHTA and FQGNSA. Trimming removed 5 bases from V and 6 bases from J; junction bases left unmatched: 10. This CDR3 comprises 15 residues. CDR3 nucleotides: TGTGCCAGCAGCCCTTCTAGCGGCGAAACCAATGAGCAGTTCTTC. This gives the protein CASSPSSGETNEQFF.

This clone was found a few times. The chain uses TRBV4-1 and TRBJ1-1; no reliable D call. Germline CDR1 reads MGHRA; CDR2 reads YSYEKL. The germline V and J ends were trimmed by 1 base and 3 bases, with 6 bases remaining between them. This CDR3 is 13 amino acids long. In DNA form, the CDR3 reads TGCGCCAGCAGCCAAGGGCGGGACACTGAAGCTTTCTTT. Translating it yields CASSQGRDTEAFF.

The CDR3 sequence: CAISDRGAPSKAFF. CDR3 in DNA: TGTGCCATCAGTGATCGGGGGGCCCCATCTAAGGCTTTCTTT. The chain is built from TRBV10-3 and TRBJ1-1; tentative D call: TRBD1 (6 bases). V was clipped by 3 bases and J by 11 bases, with 19 bases between them. This CDR3 is 14 amino acids long. Germline CDR1 ENHRY, CDR2 SYGVKD.

The rearrangement links TRBV18 to TRBJ1-4, with D unresolved. This CDR3 is 13 amino acids long. Deletions cut 2 bases from V and 6 bases from J, with 7 bases between. Per the germline V gene, CDR1 is KGHSH and CDR2 is LQKENI. The CDR3 DNA reads as TGTGCCAGCTCACCAAACGGAGATGAAAAACTGTTTTTT. It encodes CASSPNGDEKLFF.

J is TRBJ2-3 and V is TRBV5-1; D is possibly TRBD1 (6 bases). CDR3 length equals 15 residues. Trimming took off 1 base at V and 2 bases at J, with 11 bases between the two ends. Germline CDR1 SGHRS, CDR2 YFSETQ. CDR3 loop: CASSLTGPNTDTQYF. CDR3 coding DNA: TGCGCCAGCAGCTTGACAGGGCCGAACACAGATACGCAGTATTTT.

The V gene is TRBV25-1, the J gene TRBJ2-1; D possibly corresponds to TRBD2 (6 bases). Germline values: CDR1 MGHDK, CDR2 SYGVNS. The CDR3 totals 15 residues. The germline V and J ends were trimmed by 10 bases and 0 bases, with 16 bases remaining between them. The CDR3 DNA sequence: TGTGCCACTTCTACGGGCGGGAACTCCTACAATGAGCAGTTCTTC. This codes for CATSTGGNSYNEQFF.

The chain employs TRBV23-1 and TRBJ1-5; possibly TRBD1 for D (6 bases). TRBV23-1 is recorded as an ORF, its role being uncertain. V was pared by 0 bases and J by 2 bases, with 23 bases between. The CDR3 is 20 amino acids. This chain's CDR3 is CASSQSAPPGRGYGNQPQHF. The CDR3 DNA reads as TGCGCCAGCAGTCAATCGGCCCCCCCCGGCAGGGGATATGGCAATCAGCCCCAGCATTTT.

The chain links TRBV18 to TRBJ2-5; tentatively, D is TRBD2 (5 bases). The length of the CDR3 is 16 residues. The germline CDR1 and CDR2 sequences are KGHSH and LQKENI. V lost 6 bases to trimming and J lost 0 bases, with 17 bases between them. CDR3 coding DNA: TGTGCCAGCTCCGAGGACGAGGGCTGGTACCAAGAGACCCAGTACTTC. Translated, it gives CASSEDEGWYQETQYF.

This chain joins TRBV20-1 and TRBJ2-1; D not resolved. CDR1 and CDR2 from the germline V gene are DFQATT and SNEGSKA (reference sequence). V gave up 3 bases and J gave up 5 bases, with 11 bases separating them. The CDR3 covers 13 residues. The CDR3 reads CSASRQVDNEQFF. CDR3 bases: TGCAGTGCTAGTCGGCAGGTGGACAATGAGCAGTTCTTC.